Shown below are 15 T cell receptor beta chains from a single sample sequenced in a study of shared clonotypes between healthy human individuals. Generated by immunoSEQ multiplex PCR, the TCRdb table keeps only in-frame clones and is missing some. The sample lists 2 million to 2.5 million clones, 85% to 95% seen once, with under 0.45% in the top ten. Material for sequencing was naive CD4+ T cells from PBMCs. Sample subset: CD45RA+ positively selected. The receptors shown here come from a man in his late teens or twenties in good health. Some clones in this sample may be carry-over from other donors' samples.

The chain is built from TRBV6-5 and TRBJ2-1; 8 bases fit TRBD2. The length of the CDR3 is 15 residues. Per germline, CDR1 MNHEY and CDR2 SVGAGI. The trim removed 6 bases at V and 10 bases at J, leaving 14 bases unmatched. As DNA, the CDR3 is TGTGCCAGCAGACCCGTAGCGGGAAGGGCTAGCGAGCAGTTCTTC. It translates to CASRPVAGRASEQFF.

CDR3 bases: TGTGCCAGCAAGGACTCCACCACCCTCCACTTT. As protein: CASKDSTTLHF. V usage is TRBV6-5 and J usage is TRBJ1-6; no reliable D call. The CDR3 has 11 amino acids. The V and J ends lost 7 bases and 14 bases respectively, with 12 bases between them. CDR1 is MNHEY, CDR2 SVGAGI, per germline.

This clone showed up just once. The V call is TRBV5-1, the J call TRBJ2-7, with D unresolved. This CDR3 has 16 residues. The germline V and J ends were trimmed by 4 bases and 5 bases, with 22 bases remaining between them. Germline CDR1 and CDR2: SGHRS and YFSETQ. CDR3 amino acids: CASSPGFVVVLDEQYF. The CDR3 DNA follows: TGCGCCAGCAGCCCCGGTTTTGTTGTAGTACTTGACGAGCAGTACTTC.

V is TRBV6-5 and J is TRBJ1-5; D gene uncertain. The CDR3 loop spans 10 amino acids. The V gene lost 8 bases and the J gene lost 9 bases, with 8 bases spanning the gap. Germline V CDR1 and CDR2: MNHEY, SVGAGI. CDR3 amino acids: CASHFRPQHF. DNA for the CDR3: TGTGCCAGCCACTTTAGGCCCCAGCATTTT.

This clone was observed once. CDR3: CASSPLPGSIYEQYF. The CDR3 bases are TGCGCCAGCAGCCCCCTTCCCGGGTCCATCTACGAGCAGTACTTC. The V and J genes are TRBV4-1 and TRBJ2-7; D unresolved. CDR3 length: 15 amino acids. Germline values: CDR1 MGHRA, CDR2 YSYEKL. The V end was cut by 4 bases, the J end by 3 bases, with 16 bases between.

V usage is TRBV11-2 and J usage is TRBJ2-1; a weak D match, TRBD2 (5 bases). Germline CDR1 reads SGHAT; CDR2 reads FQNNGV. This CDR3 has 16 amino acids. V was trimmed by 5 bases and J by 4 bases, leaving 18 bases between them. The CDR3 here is CASSPLSGAQYNEQFF. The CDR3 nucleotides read TGTGCCAGCAGCCCCTTAAGCGGAGCCCAGTACAATGAGCAGTTCTTC.

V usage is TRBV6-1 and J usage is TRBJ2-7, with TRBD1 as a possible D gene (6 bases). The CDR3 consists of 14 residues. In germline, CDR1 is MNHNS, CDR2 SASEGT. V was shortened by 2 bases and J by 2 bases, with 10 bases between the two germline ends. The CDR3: CASSERGQTYEQYF. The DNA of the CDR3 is TGTGCCAGCAGTGAACGAGGACAGACCTACGAGCAGTACTTC.

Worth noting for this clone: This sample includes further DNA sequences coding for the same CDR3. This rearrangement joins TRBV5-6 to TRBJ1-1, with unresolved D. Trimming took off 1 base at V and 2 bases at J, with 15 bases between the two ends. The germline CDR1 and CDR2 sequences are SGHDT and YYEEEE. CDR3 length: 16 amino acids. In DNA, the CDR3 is TGTGCCAGCAGCTTGAGATTGGCAGGCGGTAACACTGAAGCTTTCTTT. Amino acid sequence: CASSLRLAGGNTEAFF.

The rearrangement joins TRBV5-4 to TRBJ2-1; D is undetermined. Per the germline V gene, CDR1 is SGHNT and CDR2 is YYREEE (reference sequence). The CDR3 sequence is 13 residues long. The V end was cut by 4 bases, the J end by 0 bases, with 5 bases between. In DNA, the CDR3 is TGTGCCAGCAGCGGCCACTCCTACAATGAGCAGTTCTTC. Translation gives CASSGHSYNEQFF.

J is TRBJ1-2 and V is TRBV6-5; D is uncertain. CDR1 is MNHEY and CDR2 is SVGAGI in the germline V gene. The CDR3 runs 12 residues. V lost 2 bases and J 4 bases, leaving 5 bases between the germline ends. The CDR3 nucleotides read TGTGCCAGCAGTTACGGAGTCTATGGCTACACCTTC. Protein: CASSYGVYGYTF.

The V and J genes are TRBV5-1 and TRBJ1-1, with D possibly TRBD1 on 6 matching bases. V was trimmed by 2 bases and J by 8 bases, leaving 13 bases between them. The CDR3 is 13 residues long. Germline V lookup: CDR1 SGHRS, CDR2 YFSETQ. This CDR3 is CASSLALGQEAFF. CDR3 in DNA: TGCGCCAGCAGCTTAGCCCTTGGACAGGAAGCTTTCTTT.

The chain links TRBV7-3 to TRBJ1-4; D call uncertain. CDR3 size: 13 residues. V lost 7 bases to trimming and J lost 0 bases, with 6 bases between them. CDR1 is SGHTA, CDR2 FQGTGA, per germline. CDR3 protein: CASNQATNEKLFF. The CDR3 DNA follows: TGTGCCAGCAACCAGGCAACTAATGAAAAACTGTTTTTT.

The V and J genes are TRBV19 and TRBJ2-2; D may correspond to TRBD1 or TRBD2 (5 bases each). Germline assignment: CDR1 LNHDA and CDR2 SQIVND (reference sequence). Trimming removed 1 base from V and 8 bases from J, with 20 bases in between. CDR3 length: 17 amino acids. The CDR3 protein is CASSIVGTPIRAGELFF. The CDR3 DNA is TGTGCCAGTAGTATAGTGGGGACCCCCATCCGGGCGGGGGAGCTGTTTTTT.

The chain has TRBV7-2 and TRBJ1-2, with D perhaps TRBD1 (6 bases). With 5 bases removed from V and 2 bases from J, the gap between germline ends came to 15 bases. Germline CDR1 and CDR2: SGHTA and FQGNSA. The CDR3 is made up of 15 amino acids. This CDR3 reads CASSRPTDSNYGYTF. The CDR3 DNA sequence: TGTGCCAGCAGCCGCCCGACGGACAGCAACTATGGCTACACCTTC.

CDR3 in DNA: TGTGCCAGCAGCTTAGATCGAACTAGCGGCTTCTCCTACGAGCAGTACTTC. As protein: CASSLDRTSGFSYEQYF. The chain recombines TRBV11-2 with TRBJ2-7, with TRBD2 identical over 8 bases. Germline assignment: CDR1 SGHAT and CDR2 FQNNGV. The CDR3 totals 17 residues. Trimming cost V 0 bases and J 0 bases; bases outside gene matches: 7.